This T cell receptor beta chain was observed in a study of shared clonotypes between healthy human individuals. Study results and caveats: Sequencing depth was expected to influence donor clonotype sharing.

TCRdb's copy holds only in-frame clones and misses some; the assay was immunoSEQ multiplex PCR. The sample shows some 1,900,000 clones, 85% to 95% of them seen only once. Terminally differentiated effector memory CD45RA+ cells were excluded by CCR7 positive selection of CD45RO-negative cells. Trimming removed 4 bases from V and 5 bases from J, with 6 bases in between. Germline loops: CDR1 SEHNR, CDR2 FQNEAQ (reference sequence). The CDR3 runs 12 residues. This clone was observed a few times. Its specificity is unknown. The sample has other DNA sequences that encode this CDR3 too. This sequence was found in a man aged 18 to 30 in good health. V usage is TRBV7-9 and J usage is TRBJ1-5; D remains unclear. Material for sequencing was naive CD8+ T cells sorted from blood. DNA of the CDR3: TGTGCCAGCAGCTCAGGTCATCAGCCCCAGCATTTT. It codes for CASSSGHQPQHF.